The sequence of this T cell receptor (beta chain) was determined in a study of blood T cells in healthy people across ages. Whole-study results and caveats: The long-lived group displayed more naive CD4+ cells, plus higher diversity, than the aged donors did.

Combining a sample-barcoded 5' primer with a J-beta primer mix, a second PCR ran for roughly 7 to 12 cycles. TCRdb reprocessed the 5' RACE reads with MiXCR, giving one entry per CDR3 protein. The sample shows fewer than 2,000,000 distinct CDR3 sequences, around 35% of them seen only once. With 0 bases removed from V and 5 bases from J, the gap between germline ends came to 11 bases. The CDR3 loop spans 15 amino acids. Germline CDR1 reads SEHNR; CDR2 reads FQNEAQ (reference sequence). This clonotype occurred a few times. Its antigen is unidentified. The clonotype comes from a woman aged 25 to 39 in good health. The material sequenced was blood. This chain joins TRBV7-9 and TRBJ2-1; D perhaps matches TRBD1 (5 bases). The CDR3 reads CASSLAQGRDNEQFF. For the CDR3, the DNA is TGTGCCAGCAGCTTAGCCCAGGGTAGGGACAATGAGCAGTTCTTC.